A selection of T cell receptor beta chains follows, all from one sample in a study of regulatory T cells in long-lasting Graves disease. TCRdb reprocessed the multiplex PCR reads with MiXCR, giving one entry per CDR3 protein. The data hold 250,000 to 300,000 distinct CDR3 sequences, with roughly 18% observed a single time. These data are also associated with another study on T cells in Graves' hyperthyroidism and ophthalmopathy.

Sequenced material: peripheral blood mononuclear cells (PBMCs), taken at new diagnosis, from a patient treated with antithyroid drugs. The origin of the receptors is a woman in her thirties with Graves disease. Both conserved end residues are part of each CDR3. A D gene is named only where the DNA matches it firmly. Size is omitted from some rows. Given values are once, few, many or a class for expanded clones.

D gene: NA
V gene: TRBV19
J gene: TRBJ1-2
clone size: few
CDR3 DNA: TGTGCCAGTGGGGTTGCTGGAGCTAACTATGGCTACACCTTC
CDR3 protein: CASGVAGANYGYTF

D gene: NA
V gene: TRBV4-2
J gene: TRBJ1-3
clone size: few
CDR3 DNA: TGTGCCAGCAGCCAAGTGGGGACGCGCTCTGGAAACACCATATATTTT
CDR3 protein: CASSQVGTRSGNTIYF

D gene: TRBD2
V gene: TRBV28
J gene: TRBJ2-5
clone size: NA
CDR3 DNA: TGTGCCAGCAGTTTGATGATTGGCGGGGGGGCAGAGACCCAGTACTTC
CDR3 protein: CASSLMIGGGAETQYF

D gene: NA
V gene: TRBV6-1
J gene: TRBJ1-1
clone size: many
CDR3 DNA: TGTGCCAGCGGAACCTATCGCGAAGCTTTCTTT
CDR3 protein: CASGTYREAFF

D gene: NA
V gene: TRBV5-8
J gene: TRBJ2-3
clone size: few
CDR3 DNA: TGTGCCAGCAGCGCAGTGAGGACCTTCGCGTTGGCAGATACGCAGTATTTT
CDR3 protein: CASSAVRTFALADTQYF

D gene: TRBD1
V gene: TRBV6-1
J gene: TRBJ1-1
clone size: many
CDR3 DNA: TGTGCCAGCAGCCGGAAGGGACAGGGGGAAGCTTTCTTT
CDR3 protein: CASSRKGQGEAFF

D gene: NA
V gene: TRBV14
J gene: TRBJ2-7
clone size: NA
CDR3 DNA: TGTGCCAGCAGCCAAGATCGCCAGTCCTACGAGCAGTACTTC
CDR3 protein: CASSQDRQSYEQYF

D gene: NA
V gene: TRBV20-1
J gene: TRBJ2-5
clone size: many
CDR3 DNA: TGCAGTGCTAGTCCCGCATTGGCCCCGGGGACAGAGACCCAGTACTTC
CDR3 protein: CSASPALAPGTETQYF

D gene: NA
V gene: TRBV6-4
J gene: TRBJ1-5
clone size: few
CDR3 DNA: TGTGCCAGCAGCCCCCCCCCAGGGTTTCGATTTGGCAATCAGCCCCAGCATTTT
CDR3 protein: CASSPPPGFRFGNQPQHF

D gene: TRBD1
V gene: TRBV2
J gene: TRBJ1-2
clone size: many
CDR3 DNA: TGTGCCAGCAGTCTCGACAGGGCCAACTCCTATGGCTACACCTTC
CDR3 protein: CASSLDRANSYGYTF

D gene: NA
V gene: TRBV11-2
J gene: TRBJ1-3
clone size: many
CDR3 DNA: TGTGCCAGCAGACCTGGGGCTGGAAACACCATATATTTT
CDR3 protein: CASRPGAGNTIYF

D gene: TRBD1
V gene: TRBV5-1
J gene: TRBJ2-7
clone size: many
CDR3 DNA: TGCGCCAGCAGCTTGTCTGGACAGGGGTTAGCCTACGAGCAGTACTTC
CDR3 protein: CASSLSGQGLAYEQYF

D gene: NA
V gene: TRBV20-1
J gene: TRBJ1-4
clone size: many
CDR3 DNA: TGCAGTGCTAACACCGCAACTAATGAAAAACTGTTTTTT
CDR3 protein: CSANTATNEKLFF

D gene: NA
V gene: TRBV6-2/TRBV6-3
J gene: TRBJ1-3
clone size: many
CDR3 DNA: TGTGCCAGCAGTTACCGGCCAACCTCTGGAAACACCATATATTTT
CDR3 protein: CASSYRPTSGNTIYF

D gene: NA
V gene: TRBV4-1
J gene: TRBJ2-7
clone size: many
CDR3 DNA: TGCGCCAGCAGCCAAGGTTCCGGACCGGCCTACGAGCAGTACTTC
CDR3 protein: CASSQGSGPAYEQYF

D gene: NA
V gene: TRBV18
J gene: TRBJ1-1
clone size: many
CDR3 DNA: TGTGCCAGCTCATACCTCCCACAGGGCACTGAAGCTTTCTTT
CDR3 protein: CASSYLPQGTEAFF

D gene: NA
V gene: TRBV6-2/TRBV6-3
J gene: TRBJ1-5
clone size: many
CDR3 DNA: TGTGCCAGCAGTTTCGTTCCCGGGGCCCAGCCCCAGCATTTT
CDR3 protein: CASSFVPGAQPQHF

D gene: NA
V gene: TRBV19
J gene: TRBJ2-1
clone size: many
CDR3 DNA: TGTGCCAGTAGTATTTTAACAGGTCGCACCGAGCAGTTCTTC
CDR3 protein: CASSILTGRTEQFF

D gene: NA
V gene: TRBV29-1
J gene: TRBJ1-2
clone size: many
CDR3 DNA: TGCAGCGTTGCCCCACAGAACTATGGCTACACCTTC
CDR3 protein: CSVAPQNYGYTF

D gene: NA
V gene: TRBV13
J gene: TRBJ2-1
clone size: NA
CDR3 DNA: TGTGCCAGCAGCTCCGGAGGGTGGGGGGTTTACTCCTACAATGAGCAGTTCTTC
CDR3 protein: CASSSGGWGVYSYNEQFF

D gene: NA
V gene: TRBV15
J gene: TRBJ2-3
clone size: few
CDR3 DNA: TGTGCCACCAGCAGAGTTAGGACAGATACGCAGTATTTT
CDR3 protein: CATSRVRTDTQYF

D gene: NA
V gene: TRBV4-1
J gene: TRBJ1-5
clone size: many
CDR3 DNA: TGCGCCAGCAGCCCTCGGACGGATAGCAATCAGCCCCAGCATTTT
CDR3 protein: CASSPRTDSNQPQHF

D gene: NA
V gene: TRBV28
J gene: TRBJ2-3
clone size: NA
CDR3 DNA: TGTGCCAGCATGGGATCGACGGGGGGCCGGGATACGCAGTATTTT
CDR3 protein: CASMGSTGGRDTQYF

D gene: NA
V gene: TRBV2
J gene: TRBJ1-1
clone size: NA
CDR3 DNA: TGTGCCAGAAAGAGACGGTTGAACACTGAGGCTTTCTTT
CDR3 protein: CARKRRLNTEAFF

D gene: TRBD1
V gene: TRBV6-1
J gene: TRBJ2-7
clone size: many
CDR3 DNA: TGTGCCACATTCAGGACAGGAACCTACGAGCAGTACTTC
CDR3 protein: CATFRTGTYEQYF

D gene: TRBD2
V gene: TRBV19
J gene: TRBJ2-1
clone size: many
CDR3 DNA: TGTGCCAGTAGAAAAGCGGGGGGGAATTCCTACAATGAGCAGTTCTTC
CDR3 protein: CASRKAGGNSYNEQFF

D gene: NA
V gene: TRBV5-1
J gene: TRBJ1-1
clone size: many
CDR3 DNA: TGCGCCAGCAGCTTGGTCCGCATGAACACTGAAGCTTTCTTT
CDR3 protein: CASSLVRMNTEAFF

D gene: TRBD1
V gene: TRBV18
J gene: TRBJ1-1
clone size: few
CDR3 DNA: TGTGCCAGCTCACCAAGGACAGGGGCCGACACTGAAGCTTTCTTT
CDR3 protein: CASSPRTGADTEAFF

D gene: TRBD1
V gene: TRBV7-9
J gene: TRBJ1-2
clone size: many
CDR3 DNA: TGTGCCAGCAGCTTATGGACAGGGCCGATGGGGTATGGCTACACCTTC
CDR3 protein: CASSLWTGPMGYGYTF

D gene: NA
V gene: TRBV5-6
J gene: TRBJ1-1
clone size: many
CDR3 DNA: TGTGCCAGCAGTGAAACCGGGTTCCACTTGAACACTGAAGCTTTCTTT
CDR3 protein: CASSETGFHLNTEAFF

D gene: NA
V gene: TRBV6-2/TRBV6-3
J gene: TRBJ1-5
clone size: many
CDR3 DNA: TGTGCCAGCAGTGAAGGGTTAGCCAGGCAGAATCAGCCCCAGCATTTT
CDR3 protein: CASSEGLARQNQPQHF

D gene: NA
V gene: TRBV6-4
J gene: TRBJ2-5
clone size: many
CDR3 DNA: TGTGCCAGCAGTCCTTCGGCGGGCCTAGATGGGGCAGAGACCCAGTACTTC
CDR3 protein: CASSPSAGLDGAETQYF

D gene: TRBD2
V gene: TRBV19
J gene: TRBJ2-3
clone size: few
CDR3 DNA: TGTGCCAGTAGGTCCTCGACTAGCGTGAGGACAGATACGCAGTATTTT
CDR3 protein: CASRSSTSVRTDTQYF

D gene: NA
V gene: TRBV27
J gene: TRBJ2-3
clone size: many
CDR3 DNA: TGTGCCAGCAGTTCAGAAAAATTCACAGATACGCAGTATTTT
CDR3 protein: CASSSEKFTDTQYF

D gene: TRBD1
V gene: TRBV20-1
J gene: TRBJ2-1
clone size: many
CDR3 DNA: TGCAGTGCTTCTCGGGACAGGTCAGATGAGCAGTTCTTC
CDR3 protein: CSASRDRSDEQFF

D gene: TRBD1
V gene: TRBV10-3
J gene: TRBJ2-7
clone size: many
CDR3 DNA: TGTGCCATCAGTGAGGACAGGGGTTCCAACGAGCAGTACTTC
CDR3 protein: CAISEDRGSNEQYF

D gene: NA
V gene: TRBV28
J gene: TRBJ2-1
clone size: once
CDR3 DNA: TGTGCCAGTGCTCTAGAGTCTTACAATGAGCAGTTCTTC
CDR3 protein: CASALESYNEQFF

D gene: TRBD1
V gene: TRBV20-1
J gene: TRBJ1-2
clone size: many
CDR3 DNA: TGCAGTTACAGGGGCGTCTATGGCTACACCTTC
CDR3 protein: CSYRGVYGYTF

D gene: NA
V gene: TRBV5-1
J gene: TRBJ1-6
clone size: many
CDR3 DNA: TGCGCCAGCAGACTCAGGATGGATTCACCCCTCCACTTT
CDR3 protein: CASRLRMDSPLHF

D gene: NA
V gene: TRBV7-8
J gene: TRBJ2-7
clone size: many
CDR3 DNA: TGTGCCAGCAGCTTATATTTTGCGGGGGCTAGCTCCTACGAGCAGTACTTC
CDR3 protein: CASSLYFAGASSYEQYF

D gene: NA
V gene: TRBV5-1
J gene: TRBJ1-2
clone size: many
CDR3 DNA: TGCGCCAGCACTCTCTCGGGACAACGCTATGGCTACACCTTC
CDR3 protein: CASTLSGQRYGYTF

D gene: TRBD2
V gene: TRBV9
J gene: TRBJ2-5
clone size: NA
CDR3 DNA: TGTGCCAGCAGCCCCCGGACTAGCGGGGGAGGCGAGACCCAGTACTTC
CDR3 protein: CASSPRTSGGGETQYF

D gene: NA
V gene: TRBV13
J gene: TRBJ2-5
clone size: many
CDR3 DNA: TGTGCCAGCAGCCCACCGACCAGAAGAAGCCAAGAGACCCAGTACTTC
CDR3 protein: CASSPPTRRSQETQYF

D gene: NA
V gene: TRBV28
J gene: TRBJ1-1
clone size: NA
CDR3 DNA: TGTGCCAGCAATTTTAGGGGGGGAGGGATGGAAGCTTTCTTT
CDR3 protein: CASNFRGGGMEAFF

D gene: TRBD1
V gene: TRBV5-1
J gene: TRBJ1-2
clone size: NA
CDR3 DNA: TGCGCCAGCAGCTTGGCCGCCAGGGGGACGTCGGGCTACACCTTC
CDR3 protein: CASSLAARGTSGYTF

D gene: NA
V gene: TRBV6-1
J gene: TRBJ2-3
clone size: many
CDR3 DNA: TGTGCCAGCAGTACCTCGGGAGTTACGCAGTATTTT
CDR3 protein: CASSTSGVTQYF

D gene: NA
V gene: TRBV20-1
J gene: TRBJ1-1
clone size: many
CDR3 DNA: TGCAGTGCTAGTGGGCAGACCCCGAACACTGAAGCTTTCTTT
CDR3 protein: CSASGQTPNTEAFF

D gene: NA
V gene: TRBV29-1
J gene: TRBJ1-1
clone size: many
CDR3 DNA: TGCAGCGTTGACGGCAATGAAAACACTGAAGCTTTCTTT
CDR3 protein: CSVDGNENTEAFF

D gene: NA
V gene: TRBV5-5
J gene: TRBJ2-6
clone size: NA
CDR3 DNA: TGTGCCAGCAGCTTTGTCGTCCCCTCTGGGGCCAACGTCCTGACTTTC
CDR3 protein: CASSFVVPSGANVLTF

D gene: TRBD1
V gene: TRBV11-2
J gene: TRBJ1-2
clone size: many
CDR3 DNA: TGTGCCAGCAGCTTACTGACAGGGGGCGCGATTAAGAACTATGGCTACACCTTC
CDR3 protein: CASSLLTGGAIKNYGYTF

D gene: TRBD2
V gene: TRBV7-9
J gene: TRBJ2-2
clone size: many
CDR3 DNA: TGTGCCAGCAGAACAGGGACTAGACTGGGCACCGGGGAGCTGTTTTTT
CDR3 protein: CASRTGTRLGTGELFF

D gene: TRBD2
V gene: TRBV3-1
J gene: TRBJ2-7
clone size: many
CDR3 DNA: TGTGCCAGCAGCCAAGGAGGGCGGGGGATCTCCTACGAGCAGTACTTC
CDR3 protein: CASSQGGRGISYEQYF

D gene: TRBD1
V gene: TRBV10-3
J gene: TRBJ2-7
clone size: NA
CDR3 DNA: TGTGCCACCAAAGCCGGGACAGATAAAGGCGAGCAGTACTTC
CDR3 protein: CATKAGTDKGEQYF

D gene: NA
V gene: TRBV6-1
J gene: TRBJ1-1
clone size: many
CDR3 DNA: TGTGCCAGCAGTGAGTCGGACCGAGGTAAAGCTTTCTTT
CDR3 protein: CASSESDRGKAFF

D gene: TRBD1
V gene: TRBV14
J gene: TRBJ1-2
clone size: few
CDR3 DNA: TGTGCCAGCAGCCAAGCTGGGACAGGGGGCCCTTCGGGGGGCTACACCTTC
CDR3 protein: CASSQAGTGGPSGGYTF

D gene: TRBD1
V gene: TRBV19
J gene: TRBJ2-3
clone size: many
CDR3 DNA: TGTGCCAGTAGTATATCGGGACAGGGATTTGGCGATACGCAGTATTTT
CDR3 protein: CASSISGQGFGDTQYF

D gene: NA
V gene: TRBV4-1
J gene: TRBJ1-2
clone size: many
CDR3 DNA: TGCGCCAGCAGCCAAGATCGGAAGGGGAGCTACTATGGCTACACCTTC
CDR3 protein: CASSQDRKGSYYGYTF

D gene: NA
V gene: TRBV20-1
J gene: TRBJ1-5
clone size: many
CDR3 DNA: TGCAGTGCTAGTGCGGCGGGTTCGGGCAATCAGCCCCAGCATTTT
CDR3 protein: CSASAAGSGNQPQHF

D gene: TRBD1
V gene: TRBV18
J gene: TRBJ1-1
clone size: many
CDR3 DNA: TGTGCCAGCTCATGGAGGACAGGGAGCGCTGAAGCTTTCTTT
CDR3 protein: CASSWRTGSAEAFF